This T cell receptor beta chain was observed in a study of cytomegalovirus exposure and HLA in healthy donors (dated by TCRdb to about 2017). For the study in its entirety: In an earlier analysis of 587 of the donors, about 270 Gb of sequence data and approximately 120 million unique TCR beta sequences from about 179 million T cells were reported. Typing coverage differed by locus: A, B, C, DRB1 and DQB1 were typed in about 629-630 donors, DQA1 in 500 to 550, DPA1 in 600 to 610, and DPB1 in approximately 450. A later analysis re-analyzed previously published TCR beta repertoires from roughly 600 donors and added high-resolution HLA genotyping to study TCR occurrence patterns. Every discovery cohort repertoire had been produced on one sequencing platform. About 300 gigabases of sequencing data and some 85 million unique TCR sequences were included in an early release covering 500 to 750 HLA-typed donors. An earlier analysis of 587 of the donors used high-throughput TCR beta sequencing to judge whether each TCR beta V gene segment behaved as functional or pseudogenic. Using immunosequencing, the study profiled T cell repertoires from fewer than 700 subjects and related those repertoires to cytomegalovirus serostatus. Among the roughly 400 genotyped donors, approximately 76% belonged to the genetic ancestry cluster associated with self-reported Caucasian donors. The study aimed to test whether signatures of past pathogen exposure could be identified by cataloging public T cell receptors. The later analysis used no new phenotypic data to find candidate immune exposures, relying instead on TCR beta sequences and their occurrence across donors. HLA typing covered class I and class II loci at four-digit resolution. The study combined high-throughput TCR immunosequencing, statistical association of individual TCRs with disease status, and machine learning to predict cytomegalovirus infection status. Four to six DR-DQ haplotypes were handled as single units for association and clustering, since linkage in the cohort was strong. Alongside the repertoire data, information on donor age, sex, ethnicity and CMV serostatus was compiled. In addition to the first cohort of around 670 subjects, a separate validation cohort of approximately 120 different subjects was used. Among some 410 genotyped donors of the cohort, an average of roughly 230,000 unique TCR beta nucleotide sequences was sequenced per donor, of which 15% to 20% were non-productive. Genome-wide SNP genotypes for about 60% of the roughly 670 donors were used in a later genetic analysis, which treated that subset as a discovery cohort. On the study overall, not on this receptor specifically: In vitro tests confirmed that a few of the cytomegalovirus-associated TCR beta chains recognize cytomegalovirus antigens. Specific HLA alleles were associated with 15,000 to 20,000 TCR beta sequences at a false discovery rate of 0.05 in a later analysis. A later analysis found that HLA-associated TCR beta chains were more clonally expanded and had lower generation probabilities than equally common non-associated chains. The study gave a list of under 200 TCR beta chains associated with cytomegalovirus. Most TCR sequences were seen in very few donors, while some public TCRs were found in many individuals. CMV serostatus was the only immune exposure information available for the cohort. According to a later analysis, TCR association rates differed among HLA loci, with DRB1 alleles showing the most associated TCRs and HLA-C alleles showing the fewest. The classifier was reported to diagnose cytomegalovirus status with high specificity and sensitivity in both the original cohort and the validation cohort. Assigning TCR associations to individual alleles was difficult when HLA alleles, especially DR and DQ, strongly co-occurred. A group of highly shared sequence variants was considered likely to be a technical artifact of the sequencing pipeline. Some IMGT-functional V segments, including TRBV6-2 and TRBV6-3, could not be told apart with the 87-base-pair reads, so those segments were excluded. Presence/absence analyses assumed roughly uniform sequencing depth across donors, an assumption that may not hold. Only TCR beta chains were sequenced in this cohort, and the absence of alpha or paired-chain data limited detectable features. According to a later analysis, parvovirus B19, influenza, CMV and Epstein-Barr virus appeared linked to several top co-occurrence clusters. An association between a missense DCLRE1C variant and V-gene and J-gene trimming of TCR beta chains was found in a later genetic analysis and replicated in an independent cohort. It was suggested by the authors that the approach could potentially be generalized to other disease states and immunological phenotypes. Correlated functional status among segregating V segments might reflect linkage disequilibrium, but an unknown experimental factor could not be ruled out. In an earlier analysis of about 550 of the donors, most TCR beta V segments were observed in productive rearrangements about 87% or about 30% of the time, broadly matching IMGT annotations. A further reported finding was that TCR beta sequences accurately predicted the HLA-A and HLA-B alleles for most subjects in the first cohort. Compared with the 666-donor mean, donors in an Asian-associated ancestry cluster had fewer N-insertions in productive TCRs, according to a later genetic analysis. Because counts were too low, roughly 16 rarely observed V segments, including chromosome 9 orphons, were left out of the earlier analysis of roughly 600 of the donors. HLA typing was unavailable for some donors at each locus, so association tests used only the typed subset. Most CMV-associated TCR beta chains appeared to be HLA-restricted in a later analysis, and the HLA associations seemed to be driven largely by CMV exposure.

The method was the immunoSEQ multiplex PCR assay. A mixture of 60 forward primers for TCR Vbeta segments and 13 reverse primers for TCR Jbeta segments was used in the multiplex PCR. The CDR3 region of rearranged TCR beta genes was amplified from genomic DNA by a multiplex PCR assay. The Illumina HiSeq System was used to sequence the amplified TCR beta libraries as 87-base-pair reads. The source study handled its data this way. A later analysis counted 65 million to 90 million unique TCR beta chains across the 650 to 700 repertoires, and around 9.9 million of these chains were shared by at least two donors. To remove PCR and sequencing errors, raw reads were error-corrected and collapsed into unique sequences using a nearest-neighbor algorithm that merged closely related sequences. CDR3 sequences were aligned to IMGT reference sequences to assign V, D and J gene segments. For a sequence to be retained, a match of at least six nucleotides was required to both a V gene segment and a J gene segment. A rearrangement was called productive if the CDR3 had no stop codons and remained in frame with V and J, and every other rearrangement was called non-productive. Following IMGT convention, CDR3 was defined as the stretch from the second conserved V-encoded cysteine to the conserved J-encoded phenylalanine. The earlier analysis of about 560 of the donors excluded any sequence lacking an unambiguous match to a single V gene segment. An earlier analysis of fewer than 650 of the donors classified V segments as functional when productive rearrangements were above 56.7% and as segregating when the standard deviation between donors was above 5%. To diagnose cytomegalovirus status from the catalog of TCR beta chain sequences, a statistical classification framework was built. In a later analysis, TCR nucleotide sequences were compared against IMGT/GENE-DB human TR gene sequences so that V and J genes could be assigned. Using the TCRdist pipeline, a later analysis assigned CDR3 sequences along with most-parsimonious VDJ recombination scenarios. A later analysis defined each TCR beta chain by its CDR3 amino acid sequence plus V-gene family, and excluded reads lacking a unique V-gene family. As a way to deal with suspected cross-contamination and a sequencing artifact, a later analysis dropped hundreds of nucleotide sequences that were highly shared and had low generation probability. In a later analysis, a clonal expansion index for each public chain was calculated from normalized within-repertoire ranks of inferred template counts. In a later analysis, generation probabilities were computed with a VDJ recombination model fitted to out-of-frame rearrangements, and the resulting probabilities were checked against IGoR. A later analysis scored TCR-TCR, TCR-HLA and TCR-CMV co-occurrence with hypergeometric tests, applying a repertoire-size bias correction to TCR pairs. To estimate false discovery rates, a later analysis permuted the HLA or CMV assignments 20 times. In a later analysis, co-occurring TCRs were grouped with DBSCAN, and TCRdist sequence similarity was added when clustering was performed within HLA-allele-positive subsets. Repertoires with fewer than 30,000 or more than 120,000 public chains were left out of co-occurrence clustering, as were five repertoires with anomalous nucleotide sharing. The table comes from immuneACCESS by way of TCRdb, which keeps in-frame sequences with V and J called. Part of the clones is missing from these tables; in studies checked, under half for an unresolved V gene and the rest for unknown reasons. V and J calls and clone size are those listed in that table; D and trimming were worked out from the DNA. This sample comprises about 180,000 clones, around 80% of them detected only once. The ten largest clones represent 1.2% of the sample.

Counted from cysteine to phenylalanine, this CDR3 has 11 amino acids. Solely the CDR3 DNA is kept, with 33 bases framed from the first base. V and J are truncated by 7 bases and 5 bases respectively, leaving an intervening sequence of 11 bases. Reading the germline V gene (reference sequence) gives CDR1 DFQATT and CDR2 SNEGSKA. To note about this clone: Its antigen remains undetermined. The input lacks base qualities; no much larger clone sits a single base away.

The cohort comprised 710 or so healthy bone marrow donors. All cohort members were sampled while nominally healthy, although unrecorded immune exposures were likely present. The donor was CMV seronegative and was included in the group of 352 seronegative cohort members. A peripheral blood sample was provided by each donor, and peripheral blood mononuclear cells were used for TCR beta sequencing. The Qiagen DNeasy Blood Extraction Kit was used to extract genomic DNA from the blood cell samples. The chain joins TRBV20-1 to TRBJ2-5; TRBD2 could be the D gene, as 5 bases match. The material sequenced was PBMCs. This TCR came from a boy younger than 10 in good health and CMV-seronegative. The CDR3 region: CSGLRGETQYF. The bases read TGCAGTGGGTTGCGAGGGGAGACCCAGTACTTC.